This TCR beta chain stems from a study of tumor and adjacent non-tumor tissue in lung cancer (dated by TCRdb to 2017 to 2018). The study in broad terms: The cohort included some twelve adenocarcinoma, 2 squamous cell carcinoma and 1 small cell lung cancer patients. The approximately 15 enrolled patients, of whom some ten were men and 5 were women, were aged about 31 to 85 years and were diagnosed with TNM stage I to III disease. A total of about 130 million productive TCRbeta reads were generated by sequencing, corresponding to an average of approximately 4.5 million reads per sample. Some 31 paired specimens, one tumor and one normal lung sample per patient, were profiled by TCRbeta CDR3 sequencing. Using bulk TCRbeta repertoires from roughly 14 lung cancer patients, the study set lung tumor tissue side by side with matched distant non-tumor lung tissue.

This clonotype has more than one count but fewer than ten. The specificity of this receptor is unknown. Likely a read error: the CDR3 ends without its conserved phenylalanine or tryptophan. RNA was extracted from bulk unsorted tissue and checked for quality with a NanoDrop ND-1000 and an Agilent 2100. All donors had newly diagnosed lung cancer, had not received prior chemotherapy, and were admitted for thoracic surgery in China between August and November 2014. Patients with previous radiotherapy or chemotherapy, or with another concurrent cancer, were excluded from the study. Pieces of surgical tissue measuring about 1-2 cm3 were kept in RNAlater solution and stored at -80 degrees C until use. The library came from multiplex PCR. Sequenced on an Illumina HiSeq 2500. Following protocols modified from ARM-PCR, the researchers constructed TCRbeta libraries through three rounds of nested PCR with primers (Table S4). Before sequencing, PCR products in the 200-500 bp range were cut out of the gel and cleaned up using the QIAquick gel extraction kit. As for the authors' bioinformatics: Trimmomatic was used to clean the reads, FLASH was used to merge the reads into complete CDR3 sequences, and MiTCR was used to assign the reads to V(D)J germline segments. Clonal diversity was calculated as the inverse Simpson's index using VDJtools. In-frame sequences lacking a premature stop codon were counted as productive reads. TCRdb ran its own pipeline on the public reads, namely fastp trimming at Q25 and MiXCR clone calling, and kept in-frame beta chains. Rows with one shared CDR3 protein collapse into an entry with the most common genes and DNA. The V and J calls shown here were made by TCRdb, not taken from the authors' results. This sample lists under 150,000 distinct CDR3 sequences; roughly 64% were detected once. In total, the top ten clones hold about 13% of the sample.

Both ends counted, the CDR3 spans 16 residues. Only CDR3 DNA remains: 48 bases, in frame from the first base. Looking up the germline V gene yields CDR1 SGHAT and CDR2 FQNNGV. Paper-wide results and their limitations: A significantly larger cumulative share of the repertoire was made up by the top 100 clones in normal lung than in tumor tissue. Significantly higher TCR diversity (inverse Simpson) was observed in tumor tissue than in normal lung tissue (around 450 vs 150, P = 0.0075, Mann-Whitney U test). TCR diversity was significantly higher in younger patients, and greater tumor TCR diversity was associated with shorter overall survival and shorter disease-free survival. Because peripheral blood was not sequenced, the blood TCRbeta repertoires of the lung cancer patients in the study went unexamined. Neither the sequencing platform nor unique molecular identifiers are named or mentioned anywhere in the methods. Only approximately 16 patients were included in the cohort, and the need for larger samples and more detailed clinical data was noted by the authors.

The sample consisted of lung tumor tissue. The chain is encoded by TRBV11-2 joined to TRBJ2-3; TRBD1 is possibly the D segment (6 matching bases). The receptor's source is a man younger than 40 with non-small cell lung cancer. The DNA reads TGTGCCATCAGCTTGGATGGGACAAGGAGCACAGATACGCAGTATTTG. Its protein is CAISLDGTRSTDTQYL.